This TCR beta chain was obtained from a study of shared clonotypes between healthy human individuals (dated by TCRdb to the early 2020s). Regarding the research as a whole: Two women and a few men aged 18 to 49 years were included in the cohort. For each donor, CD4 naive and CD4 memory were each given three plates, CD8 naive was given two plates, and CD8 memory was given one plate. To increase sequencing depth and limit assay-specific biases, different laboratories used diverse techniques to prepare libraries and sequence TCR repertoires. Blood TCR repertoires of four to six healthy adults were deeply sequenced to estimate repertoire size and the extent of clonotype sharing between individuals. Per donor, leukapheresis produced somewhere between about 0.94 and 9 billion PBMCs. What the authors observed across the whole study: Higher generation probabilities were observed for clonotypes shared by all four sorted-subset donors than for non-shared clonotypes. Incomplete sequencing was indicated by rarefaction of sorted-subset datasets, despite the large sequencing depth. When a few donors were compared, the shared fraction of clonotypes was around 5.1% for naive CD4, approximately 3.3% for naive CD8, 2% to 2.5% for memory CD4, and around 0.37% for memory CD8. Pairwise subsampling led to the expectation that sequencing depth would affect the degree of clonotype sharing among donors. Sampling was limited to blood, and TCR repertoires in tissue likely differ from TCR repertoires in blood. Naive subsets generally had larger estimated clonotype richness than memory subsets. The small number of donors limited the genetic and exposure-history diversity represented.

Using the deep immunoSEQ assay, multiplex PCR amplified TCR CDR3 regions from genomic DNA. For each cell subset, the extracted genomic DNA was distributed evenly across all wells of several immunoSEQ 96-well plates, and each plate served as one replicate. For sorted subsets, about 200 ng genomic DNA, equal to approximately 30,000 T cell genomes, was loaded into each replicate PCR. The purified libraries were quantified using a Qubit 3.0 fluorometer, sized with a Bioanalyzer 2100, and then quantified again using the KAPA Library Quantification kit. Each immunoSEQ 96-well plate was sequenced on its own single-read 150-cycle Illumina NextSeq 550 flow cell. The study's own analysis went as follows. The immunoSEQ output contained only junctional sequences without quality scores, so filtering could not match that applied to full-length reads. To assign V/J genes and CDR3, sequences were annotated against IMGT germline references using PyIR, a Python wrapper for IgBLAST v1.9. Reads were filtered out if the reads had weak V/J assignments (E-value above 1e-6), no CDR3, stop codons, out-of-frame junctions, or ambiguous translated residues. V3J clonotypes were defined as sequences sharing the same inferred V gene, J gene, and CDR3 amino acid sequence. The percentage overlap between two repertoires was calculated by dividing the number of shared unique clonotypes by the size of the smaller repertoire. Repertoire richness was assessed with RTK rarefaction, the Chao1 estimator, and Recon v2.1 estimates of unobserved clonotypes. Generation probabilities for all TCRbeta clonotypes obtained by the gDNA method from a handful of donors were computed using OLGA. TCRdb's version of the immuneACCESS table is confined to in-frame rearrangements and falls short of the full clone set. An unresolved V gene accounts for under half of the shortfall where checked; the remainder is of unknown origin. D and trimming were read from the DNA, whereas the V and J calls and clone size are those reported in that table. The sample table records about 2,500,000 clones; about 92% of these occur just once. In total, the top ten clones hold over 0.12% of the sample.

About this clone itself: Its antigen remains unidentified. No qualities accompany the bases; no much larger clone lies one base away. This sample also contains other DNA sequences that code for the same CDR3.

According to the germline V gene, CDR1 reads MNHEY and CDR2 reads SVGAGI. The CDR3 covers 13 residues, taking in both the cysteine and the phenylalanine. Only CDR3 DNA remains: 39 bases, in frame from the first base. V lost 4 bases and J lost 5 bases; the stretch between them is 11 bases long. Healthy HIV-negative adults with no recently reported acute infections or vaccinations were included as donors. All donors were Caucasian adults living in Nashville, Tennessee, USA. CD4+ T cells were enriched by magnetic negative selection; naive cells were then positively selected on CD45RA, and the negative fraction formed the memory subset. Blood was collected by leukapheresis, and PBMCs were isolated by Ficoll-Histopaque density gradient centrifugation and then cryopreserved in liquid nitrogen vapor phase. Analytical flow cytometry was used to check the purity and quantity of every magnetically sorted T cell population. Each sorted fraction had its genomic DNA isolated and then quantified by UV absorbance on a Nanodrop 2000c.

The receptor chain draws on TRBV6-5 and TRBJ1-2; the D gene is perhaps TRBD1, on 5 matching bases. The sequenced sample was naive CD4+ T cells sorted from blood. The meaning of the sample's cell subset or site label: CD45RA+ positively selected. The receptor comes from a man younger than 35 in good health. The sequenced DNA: TGTGCCAGCAGTTCCCCCGGGGGGTATGGCTACACCTTC. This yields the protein CASSSPGGYGYTF.